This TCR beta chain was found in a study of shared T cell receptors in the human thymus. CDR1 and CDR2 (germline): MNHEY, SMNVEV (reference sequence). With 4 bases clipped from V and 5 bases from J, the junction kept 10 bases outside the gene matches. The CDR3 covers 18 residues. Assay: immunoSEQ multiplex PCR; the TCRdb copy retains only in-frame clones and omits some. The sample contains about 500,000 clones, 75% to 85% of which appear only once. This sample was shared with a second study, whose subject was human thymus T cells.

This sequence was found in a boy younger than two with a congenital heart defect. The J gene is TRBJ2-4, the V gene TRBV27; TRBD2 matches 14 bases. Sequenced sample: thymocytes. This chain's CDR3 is CASSSPGLAGEWENIQYF. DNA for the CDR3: TGTGCCAGCAGTTCTCCGGGACTAGCGGGAGAATGGGAAAACATTCAGTACTTC.